This TCR beta chain was recovered during a study of patients and donors after allogeneic stem cell transplantation. Each CDR3 protein gets one entry after TCRdb re-called the RT-PCR reads with MiXCR. The sample includes about a million distinct CDR3 sequences, about a sixth of them seen just once. CDR1 is KGHDR, CDR2 SFDVKD, per germline. CDR3 length: 17 amino acids. The ends lost 6 bases at V and 7 bases at J; junction bases unmatched: 14. This TCR was sampled from a human donor who was either an allogeneic HSCT recipient or a stem cell or donor lymphocyte infusion donor (not recorded which). It is not recorded whose cells these are; they may come from a transplant donor. The sequenced sample was blood, either unsorted or a sorted T cell fraction (not recorded which). The rearrangement uses TRBV24-1 and TRBJ2-1, with 10 bases matching TRBD2. In nucleotides, the CDR3 is TGTGCCACCAGTAGAGTAGCGGGAGGCCGTGGGGGAAATGAGCAGTTCTTC. This encodes CATSRVAGGRGGNEQFF.